This T cell receptor (beta chain) is drawn from a study of identical twins. Study-wide results and limits: Weaker excess sharing between twins was seen in beta out-of-frame sequences.

The V end lost 1 base, the J end lost 0 bases, and 15 bases lay between the germline ends. Germline values: CDR1 SGHVS, CDR2 FQNEAQ. CDR3 length: 18 residues. Template switching (which added a universal primer site) was used, and cDNA carried unique molecular identifiers. TCRdb ran MiXCR on the 5' RACE reads and lists one entry per CDR3 protein. Seen here are about 530,000 distinct CDR3 sequences, about a fifth observed once, and the top ten hold more than 0.4%. Details on this clonotype: Its antigen is undetermined.

The sample was also linked to a second study, of yellow fever vaccine responses in identical twins. This second study says: It has been reported that, in twins, the vaccine T cell response seemed partly convergent and partly personalized.

The sequenced sample consisted of CD4+ T cells sorted from blood. This receptor was taken from a woman aged 18-30 years in good health. This chain links TRBV7-8 with TRBJ2-2; tentative D call: TRBD2 (6 bases). CDR3: CASSLGGLTLTNTGELFF. The CDR3 DNA is TGTGCCAGCAGCTTAGGGGGACTTACCTTGACGAACACCGGGGAGCTGTTTTTT.